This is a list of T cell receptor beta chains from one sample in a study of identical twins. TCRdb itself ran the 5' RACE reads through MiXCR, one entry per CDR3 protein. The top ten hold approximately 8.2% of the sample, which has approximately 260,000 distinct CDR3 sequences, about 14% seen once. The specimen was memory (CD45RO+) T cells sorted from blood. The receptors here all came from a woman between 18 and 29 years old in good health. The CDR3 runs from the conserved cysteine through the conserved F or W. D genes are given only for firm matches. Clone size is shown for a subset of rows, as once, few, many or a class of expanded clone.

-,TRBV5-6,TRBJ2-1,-,CAMGPGVLWNEQFF,TGTGCCATGGGCCCGGGGGTCCTATGGAATGAGCAGTTCTTC
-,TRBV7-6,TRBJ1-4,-,CASSFSPFNEKLFF,TGTGCCAGCAGCTTTTCTCCCTTTAATGAAAAACTGTTTTTT
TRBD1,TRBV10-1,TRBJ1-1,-,CASRDRGTMNTEAFF,TGCGCCAGCAGAGACAGGGGGACCATGAACACTGAAGCTTTCTTT
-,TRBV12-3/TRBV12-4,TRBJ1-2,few,CASSLGQVNYGYTF,TGTGCCAGCAGTTTAGGACAGGTCAACTATGGCTACACCTTC
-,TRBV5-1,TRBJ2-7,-,CASSGPGRLYEQYF,TGCGCCAGCAGCGGACCCGGGAGATTATACGAGCAGTACTTC
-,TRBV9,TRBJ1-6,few,CASSVDNHNSPLHF,TGTGCCAGCAGCGTCGATAATCATAATTCACCCCTCCACTTT
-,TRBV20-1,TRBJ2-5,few,CSARDLVAGDGKTQYF,TGCAGTGCTAGAGATCTGGTTGCCGGGGATGGGAAGACCCAGTACTTC
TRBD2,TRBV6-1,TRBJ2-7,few,CASSSTASGGLQYF,TGTGCCAGCAGCTCCACGGCATCGGGGGGTTTGCAGTACTTC
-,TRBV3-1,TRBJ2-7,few,CASSQAGGLNEQYF,TGTGCCAGCAGCCAAGCCGGGGGGCTGAACGAGCAGTACTTC
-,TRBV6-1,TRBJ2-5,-,CASSRSFRETQYF,TGTGCCAGCAGCCGTAGCTTTAGAGAGACCCAGTACTTC
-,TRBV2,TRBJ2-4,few,CASSLGLQAIQYF,TGTGCCAGCAGCTTAGGGCTCCAAGCCATTCAGTACTTC
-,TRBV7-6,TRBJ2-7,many,CASSLKGYEQYF,TGTGCCAGCAGCTTAAAAGGCTACGAGCAGTACTTC
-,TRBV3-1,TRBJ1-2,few,CASSQDPQGGYTF,TGTGCCAGCAGCCAAGACCCTCAGGGCGGCTACACCTTC
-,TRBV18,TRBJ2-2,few,CASSPQQRTGSTGELFF,TGTGCCAGCTCACCACAGCAGCGGACGGGGTCCACCGGGGAGCTGTTTTTT
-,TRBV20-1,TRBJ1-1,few,CSPLVKGNTEAFF,TGCAGTCCATTAGTCAAGGGGAACACTGAAGCTTTCTTT
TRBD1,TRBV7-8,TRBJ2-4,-,CASSVGQENIQYF,TGTGCCAGCAGCGTCGGACAGGAAAACATTCAGTACTTC
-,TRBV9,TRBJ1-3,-,CASSVNSEGNTIYF,TGTGCCAGCAGCGTAAATTCAGAAGGAAACACCATATATTTT